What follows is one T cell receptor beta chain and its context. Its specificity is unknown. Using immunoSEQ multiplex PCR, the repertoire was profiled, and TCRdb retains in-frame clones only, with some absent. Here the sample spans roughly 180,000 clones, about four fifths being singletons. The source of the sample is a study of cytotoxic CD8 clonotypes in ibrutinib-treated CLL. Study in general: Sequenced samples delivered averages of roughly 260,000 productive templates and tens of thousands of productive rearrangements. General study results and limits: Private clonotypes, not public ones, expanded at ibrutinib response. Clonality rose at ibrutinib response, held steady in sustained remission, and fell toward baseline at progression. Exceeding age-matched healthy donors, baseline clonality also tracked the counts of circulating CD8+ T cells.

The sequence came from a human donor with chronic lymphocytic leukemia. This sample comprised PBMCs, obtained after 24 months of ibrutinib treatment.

The CDR3 here is CASSQGGLRDLTGELFF. The CDR3 nucleotides are TGCGCCAGCAGCCAAGGGGGCCTCCGGGATCTCACCGGGGAGCTGTTTTTT. The V and J genes are TRBV4-1 and TRBJ2-2; D is tentatively TRBD1 or TRBD2 (5 bases each). Germline CDR1 MGHRA, CDR2 YSYEKL. The CDR3 has 17 amino acids. With 1 base removed from V and 4 bases from J, the gap between germline ends came to 16 bases.